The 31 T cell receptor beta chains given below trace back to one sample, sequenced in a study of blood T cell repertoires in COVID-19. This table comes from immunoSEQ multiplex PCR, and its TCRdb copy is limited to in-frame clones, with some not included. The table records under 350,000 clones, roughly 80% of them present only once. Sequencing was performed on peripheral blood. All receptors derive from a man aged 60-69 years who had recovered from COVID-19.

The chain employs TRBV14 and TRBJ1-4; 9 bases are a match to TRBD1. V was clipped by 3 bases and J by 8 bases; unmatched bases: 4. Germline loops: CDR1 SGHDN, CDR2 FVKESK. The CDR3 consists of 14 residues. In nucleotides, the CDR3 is TGTGCCAGCAGCCATTGGGACAGGGACGAAAAACTGTTTTTT. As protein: CASSHWDRDEKLFF.

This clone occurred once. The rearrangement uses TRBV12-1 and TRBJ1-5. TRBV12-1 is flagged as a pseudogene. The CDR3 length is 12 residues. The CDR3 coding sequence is TGTGCCAGCAGCTTTCTCGCGCTTGCCCAGCATTTT. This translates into CASSFLALAQHF.

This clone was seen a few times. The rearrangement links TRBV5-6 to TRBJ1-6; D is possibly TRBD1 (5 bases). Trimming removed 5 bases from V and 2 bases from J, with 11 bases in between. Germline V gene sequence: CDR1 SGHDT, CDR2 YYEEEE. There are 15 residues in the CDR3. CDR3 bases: TGTGCCAGCAGTTCAGGGTGGCCCTATAATTCACCCCTCCACTTT. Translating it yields CASSSGWPYNSPLHF.

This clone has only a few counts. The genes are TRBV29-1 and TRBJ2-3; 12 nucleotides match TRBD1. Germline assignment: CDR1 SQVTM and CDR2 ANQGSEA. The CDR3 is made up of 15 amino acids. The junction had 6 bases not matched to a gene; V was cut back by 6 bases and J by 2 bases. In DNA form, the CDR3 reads TGCAGCGTGGAGGGACAGGGGGCATCCACAGATACGCAGTATTTT. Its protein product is CSVEGQGASTDTQYF.

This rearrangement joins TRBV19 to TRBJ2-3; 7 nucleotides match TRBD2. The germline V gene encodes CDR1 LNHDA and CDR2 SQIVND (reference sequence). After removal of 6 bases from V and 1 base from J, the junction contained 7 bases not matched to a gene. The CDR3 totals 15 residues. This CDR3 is CASRLQAGRTDTQYF. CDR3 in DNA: TGTGCCAGTAGGCTTCAAGCGGGACGCACAGATACGCAGTATTTT.

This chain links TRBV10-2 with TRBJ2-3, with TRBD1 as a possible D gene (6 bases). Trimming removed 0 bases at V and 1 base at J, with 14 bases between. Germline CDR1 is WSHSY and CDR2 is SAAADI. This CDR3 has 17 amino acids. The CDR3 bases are TGCGCCAGCAGTGAGTCGAACAGGGCAGGGGGCACAGATACGCAGTATTTT. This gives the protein CASSESNRAGGTDTQYF.

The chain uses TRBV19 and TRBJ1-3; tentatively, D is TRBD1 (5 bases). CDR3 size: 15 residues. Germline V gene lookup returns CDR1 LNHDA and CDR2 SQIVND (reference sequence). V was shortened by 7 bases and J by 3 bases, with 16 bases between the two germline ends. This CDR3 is CASMGPEIVGNTIYF. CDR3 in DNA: TGTGCCAGTATGGGGCCGGAGATTGTTGGAAACACCATATATTTT.

CDR3 sequence reads: CASRTDRVGGTEAFF. CDR3 bases: TGTGCCAGTAGGACGGACAGGGTGGGTGGCACTGAAGCTTTCTTT. The V and J genes are TRBV19 and TRBJ1-1; 8 bases match TRBD1. Trimming took 6 bases from V and 4 from J; bases not matched to a gene: 10. This CDR3 spans 15 amino acids. Germline V gene sequence: CDR1 LNHDA, CDR2 SQIVND (reference sequence).

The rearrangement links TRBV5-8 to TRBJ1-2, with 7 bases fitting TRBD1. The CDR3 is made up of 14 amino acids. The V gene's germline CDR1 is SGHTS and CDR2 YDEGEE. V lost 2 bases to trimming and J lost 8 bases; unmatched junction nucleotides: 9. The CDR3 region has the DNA TGTGCCAGCAGCTTACAGGGGCCGCGGCAGGGCTACACCTTC. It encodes CASSLQGPRQGYTF.

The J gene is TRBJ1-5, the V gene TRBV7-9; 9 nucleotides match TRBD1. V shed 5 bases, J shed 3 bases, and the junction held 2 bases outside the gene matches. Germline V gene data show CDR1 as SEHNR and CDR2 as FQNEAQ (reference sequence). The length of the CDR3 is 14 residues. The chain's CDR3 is CASSRTGVNQPQHF. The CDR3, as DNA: TGTGCCAGCAGCAGGACAGGGGTCAATCAGCCCCAGCATTTT.

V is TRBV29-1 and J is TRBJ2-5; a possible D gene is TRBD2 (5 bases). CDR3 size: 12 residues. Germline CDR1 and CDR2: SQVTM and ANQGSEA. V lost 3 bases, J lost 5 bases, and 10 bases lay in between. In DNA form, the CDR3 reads TGCAGCGTTGACAAGGGCGGGGAGACCCAGTACTTC. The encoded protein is CSVDKGGETQYF.

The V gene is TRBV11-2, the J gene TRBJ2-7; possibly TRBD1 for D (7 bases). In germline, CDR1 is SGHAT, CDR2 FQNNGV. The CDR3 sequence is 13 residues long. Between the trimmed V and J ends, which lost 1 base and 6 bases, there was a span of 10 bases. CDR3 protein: CASSLAGGLEQYF. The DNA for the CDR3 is TGTGCCAGCAGCTTAGCAGGGGGACTCGAGCAGTACTTC.

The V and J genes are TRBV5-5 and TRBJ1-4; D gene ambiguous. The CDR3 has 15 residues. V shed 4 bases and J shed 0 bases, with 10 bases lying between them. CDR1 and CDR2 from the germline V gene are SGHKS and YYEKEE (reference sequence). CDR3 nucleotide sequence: TGTGCCAGCAGCGTCGGGTCTGCAACTAATGAAAAACTGTTTTTT. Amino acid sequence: CASSVGSATNEKLFF. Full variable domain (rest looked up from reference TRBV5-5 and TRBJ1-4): DAGVTQSPTHLIKTRGQQVTLRCSPISGHKSVSWYQQVLGQGPQFIFQYYEKEERGRGNFPDRFSARQFPNYSSELNVNALLLGDSALYLCASSVGSATNEKLFFGSGTQLSVL.

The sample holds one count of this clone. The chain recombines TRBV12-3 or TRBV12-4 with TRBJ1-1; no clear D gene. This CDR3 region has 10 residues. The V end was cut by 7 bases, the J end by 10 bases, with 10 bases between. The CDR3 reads CASTRSVAFF. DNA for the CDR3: TGTGCCAGCACCCGGAGTGTAGCTTTCTTT.

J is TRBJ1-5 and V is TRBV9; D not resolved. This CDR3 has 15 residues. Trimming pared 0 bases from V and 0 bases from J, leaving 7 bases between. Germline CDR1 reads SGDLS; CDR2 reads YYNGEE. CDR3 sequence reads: CASSVGGNSNQPQHF. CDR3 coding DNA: TGTGCCAGCAGCGTAGGAGGAAATAGCAATCAGCCCCAGCATTTT.

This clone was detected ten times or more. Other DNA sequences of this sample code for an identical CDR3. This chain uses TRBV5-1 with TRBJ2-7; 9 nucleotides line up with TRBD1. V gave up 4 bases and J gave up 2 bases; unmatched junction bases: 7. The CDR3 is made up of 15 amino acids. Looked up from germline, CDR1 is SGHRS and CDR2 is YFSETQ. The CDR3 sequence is CASSQRTGATYEQYF. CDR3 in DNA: TGCGCCAGCAGCCAAAGGACAGGGGCGACCTACGAGCAGTACTTC.

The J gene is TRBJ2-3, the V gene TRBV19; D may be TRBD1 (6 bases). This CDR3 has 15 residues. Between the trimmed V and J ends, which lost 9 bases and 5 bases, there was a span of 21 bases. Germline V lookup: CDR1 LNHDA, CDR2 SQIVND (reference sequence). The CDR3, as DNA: TGTGCCAGCCGAAGGCAGGGGCCCTCCCTAGATACGCAGTATTTT. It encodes CASRRQGPSLDTQYF.

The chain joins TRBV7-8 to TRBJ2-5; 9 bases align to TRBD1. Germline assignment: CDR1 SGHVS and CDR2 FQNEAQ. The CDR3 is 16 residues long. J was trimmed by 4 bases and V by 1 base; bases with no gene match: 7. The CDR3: CASSLGQGVLGETQYF. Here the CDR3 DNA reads TGTGCCAGCAGCTTAGGACAGGGGGTCTTAGGAGAGACCCAGTACTTC.

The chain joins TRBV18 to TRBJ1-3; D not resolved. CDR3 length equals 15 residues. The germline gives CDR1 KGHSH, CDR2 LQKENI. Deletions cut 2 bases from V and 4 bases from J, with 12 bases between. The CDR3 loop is CASSPMRKDGNTIYF. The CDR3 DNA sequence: TGTGCCAGCTCACCAATGCGGAAAGACGGAAACACCATATATTTT.

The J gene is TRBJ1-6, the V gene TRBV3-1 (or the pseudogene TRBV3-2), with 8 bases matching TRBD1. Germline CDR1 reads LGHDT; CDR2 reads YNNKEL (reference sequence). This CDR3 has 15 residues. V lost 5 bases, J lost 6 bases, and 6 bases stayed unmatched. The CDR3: CASSSRGQVNSPLHF. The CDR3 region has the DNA TGTGCCAGCAGCAGCAGGGGGCAGGTTAATTCACCCCTCCACTTT.

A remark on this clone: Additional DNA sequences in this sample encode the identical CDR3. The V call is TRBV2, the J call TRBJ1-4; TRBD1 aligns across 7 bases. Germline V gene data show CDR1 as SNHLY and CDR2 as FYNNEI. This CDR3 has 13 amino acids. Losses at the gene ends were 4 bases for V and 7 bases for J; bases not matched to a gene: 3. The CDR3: CASSGQGGEKLFF. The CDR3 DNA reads TGTGCCAGCAGTGGCCAGGGGGGTGAAAAACTGTTTTTT.

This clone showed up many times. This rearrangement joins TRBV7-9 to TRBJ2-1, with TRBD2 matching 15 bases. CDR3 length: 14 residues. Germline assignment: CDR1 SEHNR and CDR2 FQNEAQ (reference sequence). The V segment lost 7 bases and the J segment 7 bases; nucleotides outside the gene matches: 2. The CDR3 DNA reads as TGTGCCAGCACCGGACTAGCGGGAGGGAATGAGCAGTTCTTC. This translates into CASTGLAGGNEQFF.

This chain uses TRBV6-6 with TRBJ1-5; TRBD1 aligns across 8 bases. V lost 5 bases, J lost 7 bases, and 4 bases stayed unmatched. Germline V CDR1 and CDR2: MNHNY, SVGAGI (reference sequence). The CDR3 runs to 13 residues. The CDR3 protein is CASSRQGSQPQHF. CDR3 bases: TGTGCCAGCAGTCGACAGGGGTCCCAGCCCCAGCATTTT.

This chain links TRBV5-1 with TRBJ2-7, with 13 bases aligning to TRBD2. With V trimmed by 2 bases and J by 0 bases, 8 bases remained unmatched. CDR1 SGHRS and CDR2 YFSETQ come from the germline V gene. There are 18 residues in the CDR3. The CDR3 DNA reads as TGCGCCAGCAGCTTCATCCCGGGACTAGCGGGGAGCTCCTACGAGCAGTACTTC. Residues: CASSFIPGLAGSSYEQYF.

The CDR3 sequence is CATGAGGPQETQYF. The CDR3 bases are TGTGCCACGGGGGCTGGGGGCCCCCAAGAGACCCAGTACTTC. This chain uses TRBV15 with TRBJ2-5, with D possibly matching TRBD1 (6 bases). The CDR3 is 14 amino acids. V lost 9 bases and J lost 1, with 15 bases in between. In germline, CDR1 is LNHNV, CDR2 YYDKDF (reference sequence).

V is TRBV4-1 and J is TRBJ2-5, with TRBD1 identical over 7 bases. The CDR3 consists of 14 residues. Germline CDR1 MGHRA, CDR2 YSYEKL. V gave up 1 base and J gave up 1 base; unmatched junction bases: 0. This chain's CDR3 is CASSQGDSQETQYF. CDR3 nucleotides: TGCGCCAGCAGCCAAGGGGACAGCCAAGAGACCCAGTACTTC.

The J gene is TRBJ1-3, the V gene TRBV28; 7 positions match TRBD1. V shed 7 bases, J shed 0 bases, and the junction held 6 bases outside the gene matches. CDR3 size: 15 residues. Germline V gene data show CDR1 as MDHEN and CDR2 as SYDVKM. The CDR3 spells CASKDRSNSGNTIYF. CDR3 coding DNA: TGTGCCAGCAAGGACAGGTCGAACTCTGGAAACACCATATATTTT.

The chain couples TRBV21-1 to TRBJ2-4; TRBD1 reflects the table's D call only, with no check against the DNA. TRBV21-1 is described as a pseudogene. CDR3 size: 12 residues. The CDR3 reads CASIQGSNIQYF. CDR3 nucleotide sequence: TGTGCCAGCATCCAGGGCTCAAACATTCAGTACTTC.

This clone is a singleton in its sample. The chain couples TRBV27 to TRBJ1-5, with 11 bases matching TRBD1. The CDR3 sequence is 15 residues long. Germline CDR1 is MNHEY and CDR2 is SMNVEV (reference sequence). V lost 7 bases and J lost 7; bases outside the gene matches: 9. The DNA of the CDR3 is TGTGCCAGCAACCCCGGGACAGGGGGTCGACAGCCCCAGCATTTT. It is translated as CASNPGTGGRQPQHF.

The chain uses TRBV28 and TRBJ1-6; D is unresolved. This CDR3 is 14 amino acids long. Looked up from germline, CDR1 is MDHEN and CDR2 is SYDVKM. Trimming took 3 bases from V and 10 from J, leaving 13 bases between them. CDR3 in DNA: TGTGCCAGCAGTTTTCGCAGACTCTACTCACCCCTCCACTTT. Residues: CASSFRRLYSPLHF.

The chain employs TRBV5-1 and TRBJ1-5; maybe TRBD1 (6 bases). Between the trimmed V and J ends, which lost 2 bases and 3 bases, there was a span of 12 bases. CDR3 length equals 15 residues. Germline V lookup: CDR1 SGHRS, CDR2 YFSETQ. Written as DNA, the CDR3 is TGCGCCAGCAGCTTAACAGGGCTTTACAATCAGCCCCAGCATTTT. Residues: CASSLTGLYNQPQHF.